This T cell receptor beta chain was recorded in a study of T cell repertoires in cytomegalovirus infection. Study-wide context: Recently identified HLA-C-restricted CMV epitopes and well-studied HLA-B-restricted CMV epitopes were used by the study. Matching HLA type and CMV infection were both indicated by public TCR beta signatures.

Germline lookup yields CDR1 LNHDA and CDR2 SQIVND (reference sequence). V was cut by 3 bases and J by 0 bases, with 11 bases left in between. CDR3 size: 15 residues. On this clonotype itself: The antigen remains undetermined.

MiXCR, run by TCRdb on the reads, gives a single entry per CDR3 protein. Of roughly 350,000 distinct CDR3 sequences in the sample, roughly 36% were seen once. Study-level findings and limits: The cumulative frequency of public TCR beta families identified carriers of CMV plus the relevant HLA.

The TCR originated in a human donor in good health (CMV status not recorded). Some clones in this sample may be carry-over from other donors' samples. The rearrangement links TRBV19 to TRBJ1-2, with unresolved D. The source material was cultured PBMCs, sampled from culture after CMV antigen stimulation. DNA for the CDR3: TGTGCCAGTAGTATTAGATACAGTGCTAACTATGGCTACACCTTC. It codes for CASSIRYSANYGYTF.